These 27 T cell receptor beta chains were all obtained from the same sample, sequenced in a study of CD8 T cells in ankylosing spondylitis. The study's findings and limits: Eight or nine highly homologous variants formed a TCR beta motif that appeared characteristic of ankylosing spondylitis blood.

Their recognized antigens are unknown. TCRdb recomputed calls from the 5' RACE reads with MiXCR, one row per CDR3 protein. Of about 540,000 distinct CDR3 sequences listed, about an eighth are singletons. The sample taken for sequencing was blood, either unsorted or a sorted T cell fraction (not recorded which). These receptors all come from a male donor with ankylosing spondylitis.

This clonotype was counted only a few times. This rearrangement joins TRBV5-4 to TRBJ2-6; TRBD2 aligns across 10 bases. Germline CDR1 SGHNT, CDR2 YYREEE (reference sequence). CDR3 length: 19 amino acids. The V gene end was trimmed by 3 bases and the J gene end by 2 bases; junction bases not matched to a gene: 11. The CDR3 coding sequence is TGTGCCAGCAGCTCAGCACGCGCTAGCGGGAGTACTGGGGCCAACGTCCTGACTTTC. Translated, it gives CASSSARASGSTGANVLTF. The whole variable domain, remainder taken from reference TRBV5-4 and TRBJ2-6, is ETGVTQSPTHLIKTRGQQVTLRCSSQSGHNTVSWYQQALGQGPQFIFQYYREEENGRGNFPPRFSGLQFPNYSSELNVNALELDDSALYLCASSSARASGSTGANVLTFGAGSRLTVL.

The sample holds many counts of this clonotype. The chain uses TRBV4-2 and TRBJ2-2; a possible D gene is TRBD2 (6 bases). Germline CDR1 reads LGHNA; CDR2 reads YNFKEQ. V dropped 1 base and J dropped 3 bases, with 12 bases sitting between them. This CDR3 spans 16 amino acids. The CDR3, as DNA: TGTGCCAGCAGCCAAGGAGGAGGGTACCACACCGGGGAGCTGTTTTTT. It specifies CASSQGGGYHTGELFF.

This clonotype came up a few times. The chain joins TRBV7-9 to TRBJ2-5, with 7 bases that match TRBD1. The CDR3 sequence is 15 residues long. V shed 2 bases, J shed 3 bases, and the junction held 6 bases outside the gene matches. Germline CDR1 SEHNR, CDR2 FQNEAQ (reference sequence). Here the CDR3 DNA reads TGTGCCAGCAGCTTATGGGACAGACTCGAAGAGACCCAGTACTTC. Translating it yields CASSLWDRLEETQYF.

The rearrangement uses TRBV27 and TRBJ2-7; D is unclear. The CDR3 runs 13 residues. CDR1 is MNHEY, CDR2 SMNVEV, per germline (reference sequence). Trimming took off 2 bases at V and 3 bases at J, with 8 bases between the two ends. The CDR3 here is CASSLTRYYEQYF. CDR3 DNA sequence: TGTGCCAGCAGTTTAACTCGATACTACGAGCAGTACTTC.

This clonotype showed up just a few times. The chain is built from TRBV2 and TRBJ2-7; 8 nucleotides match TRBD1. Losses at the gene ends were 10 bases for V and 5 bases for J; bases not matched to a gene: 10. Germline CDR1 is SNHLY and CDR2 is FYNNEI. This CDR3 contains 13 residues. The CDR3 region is CATQDREYDEQYV. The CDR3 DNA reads TGTGCCACCCAGGACAGGGAGTACGACGAGCAGTACGTC.

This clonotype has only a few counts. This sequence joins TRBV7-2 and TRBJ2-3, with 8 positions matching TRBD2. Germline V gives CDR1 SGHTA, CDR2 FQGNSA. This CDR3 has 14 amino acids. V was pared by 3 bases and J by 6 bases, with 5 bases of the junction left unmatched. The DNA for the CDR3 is TGTGCCAGCAGCTTCCAGGGGACTAGGGATACGCAGTATTTT. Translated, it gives CASSFQGTRDTQYF.

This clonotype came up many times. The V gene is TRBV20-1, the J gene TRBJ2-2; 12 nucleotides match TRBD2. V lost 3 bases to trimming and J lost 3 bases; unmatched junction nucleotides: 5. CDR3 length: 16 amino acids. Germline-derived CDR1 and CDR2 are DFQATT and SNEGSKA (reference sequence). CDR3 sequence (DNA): TGCAGTGCTAGGGCTAGCGGGAGGGCCCACACCGGGGAGCTGTTTTTT. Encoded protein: CSARASGRAHTGELFF.

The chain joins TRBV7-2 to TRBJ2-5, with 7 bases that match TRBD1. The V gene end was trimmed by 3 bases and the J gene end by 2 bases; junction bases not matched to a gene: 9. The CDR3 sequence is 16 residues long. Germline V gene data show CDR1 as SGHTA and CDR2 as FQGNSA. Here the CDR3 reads CASSLSPPGQQETQYF. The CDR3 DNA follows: TGTGCCAGCAGCTTGTCGCCTCCGGGACAGCAAGAGACCCAGTACTTC.

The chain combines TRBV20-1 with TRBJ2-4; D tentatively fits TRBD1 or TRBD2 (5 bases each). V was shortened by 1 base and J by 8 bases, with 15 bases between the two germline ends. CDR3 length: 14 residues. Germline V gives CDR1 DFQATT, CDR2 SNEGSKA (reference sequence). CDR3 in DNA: TGCAGTGCTAGAGGCGACCGTGGGGGTGACATTCAGTACTTC. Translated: CSARGDRGGDIQYF.

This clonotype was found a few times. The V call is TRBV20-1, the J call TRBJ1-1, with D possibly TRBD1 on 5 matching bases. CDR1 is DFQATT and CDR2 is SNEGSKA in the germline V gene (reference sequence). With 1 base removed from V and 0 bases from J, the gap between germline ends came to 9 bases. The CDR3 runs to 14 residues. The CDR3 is CSARVAGMNTEAFF. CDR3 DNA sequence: TGCAGTGCTAGAGTGGCAGGGATGAACACTGAAGCTTTCTTT.

CDR3: CASSLVGSGLNEQFF. The CDR3 DNA reads TGTGCCAGCAGCTTAGTTGGCAGCGGCCTCAATGAGCAGTTCTTC. The chain uses TRBV7-2 and TRBJ2-1; possible D gene TRBD2, 5 bases. Germline assignment: CDR1 SGHTA and CDR2 FQGNSA. This CDR3 has 15 amino acids. The V end lost 1 base, the J end lost 6 bases, and 13 bases lay between the germline ends.

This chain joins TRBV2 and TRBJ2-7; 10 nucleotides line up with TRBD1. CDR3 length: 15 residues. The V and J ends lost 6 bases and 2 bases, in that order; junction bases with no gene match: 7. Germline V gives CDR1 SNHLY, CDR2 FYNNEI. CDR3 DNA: TGTGCCAGCAGGGGGGACAGGGGTCGAGCCTACGAGCAGTACTTC. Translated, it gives CASRGDRGRAYEQYF.

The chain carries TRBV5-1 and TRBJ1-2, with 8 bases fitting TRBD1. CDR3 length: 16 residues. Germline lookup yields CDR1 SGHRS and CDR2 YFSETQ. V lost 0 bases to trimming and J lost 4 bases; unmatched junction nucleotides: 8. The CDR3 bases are TGCGCCAGCAGCTTGGGCTTCGGACAGGGAGGCTATGGCTACACCTTC. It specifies CASSLGFGQGGYGYTF.

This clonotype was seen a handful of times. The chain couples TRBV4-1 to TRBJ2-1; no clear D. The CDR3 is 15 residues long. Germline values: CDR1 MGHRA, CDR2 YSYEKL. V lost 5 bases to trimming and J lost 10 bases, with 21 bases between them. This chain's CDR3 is CASSMVGLYDSEQFF. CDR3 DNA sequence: TGCGCCAGCAGCATGGTTGGGCTCTACGACTCGGAGCAGTTCTTC.

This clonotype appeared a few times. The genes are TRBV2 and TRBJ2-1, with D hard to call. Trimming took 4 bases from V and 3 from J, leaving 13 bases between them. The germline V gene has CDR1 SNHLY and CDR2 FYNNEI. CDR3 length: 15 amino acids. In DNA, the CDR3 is TGTGCCAGCAGTGTTGGGCCTCCCCTCTACAATGAGCAGTTCTTC. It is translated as CASSVGPPLYNEQFF.

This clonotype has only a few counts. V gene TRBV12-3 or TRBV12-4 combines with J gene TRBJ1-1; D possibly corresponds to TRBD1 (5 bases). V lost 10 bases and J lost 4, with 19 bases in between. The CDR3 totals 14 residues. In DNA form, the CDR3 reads TGTGCCACCTCAGGGAGGGATTACGCCACTGAAGCTTTCTTT. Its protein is CATSGRDYATEAFF.

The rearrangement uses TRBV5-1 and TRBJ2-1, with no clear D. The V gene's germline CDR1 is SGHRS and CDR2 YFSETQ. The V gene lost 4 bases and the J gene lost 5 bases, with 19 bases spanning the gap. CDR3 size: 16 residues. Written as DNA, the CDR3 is TGCGCCAGCAGCGCTGCCCTGGCCCCCCCAGACAATGAGCAGTTCTTC. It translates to CASSAALAPPDNEQFF.

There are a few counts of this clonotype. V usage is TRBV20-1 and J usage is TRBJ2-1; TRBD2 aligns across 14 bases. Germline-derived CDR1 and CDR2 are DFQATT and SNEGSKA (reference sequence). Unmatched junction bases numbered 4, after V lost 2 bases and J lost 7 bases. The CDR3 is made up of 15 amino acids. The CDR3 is CSARQGLAGVNEQFF. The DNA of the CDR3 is TGCAGTGCTAGACAGGGACTAGCGGGAGTTAATGAGCAGTTCTTC.

CDR3 DNA: TGCGCCAGCAGCTTCGCGGGCCGGGGTGAGCAGTTCTTC. Protein: CASSFAGRGEQFF. This chain links TRBV5-1 with TRBJ2-1, with D perhaps TRBD2 (5 bases). This CDR3 spans 13 amino acids. The germline V and J ends were trimmed by 2 bases and 9 bases, with 12 bases remaining between them. Germline V gene data show CDR1 as SGHRS and CDR2 as YFSETQ.

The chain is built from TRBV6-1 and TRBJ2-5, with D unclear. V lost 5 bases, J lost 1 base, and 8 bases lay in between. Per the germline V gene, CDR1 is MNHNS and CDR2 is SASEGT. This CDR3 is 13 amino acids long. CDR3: CASSRSVQETQYF. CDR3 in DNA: TGTGCCAGCAGTAGGTCCGTCCAAGAGACCCAGTACTTC.

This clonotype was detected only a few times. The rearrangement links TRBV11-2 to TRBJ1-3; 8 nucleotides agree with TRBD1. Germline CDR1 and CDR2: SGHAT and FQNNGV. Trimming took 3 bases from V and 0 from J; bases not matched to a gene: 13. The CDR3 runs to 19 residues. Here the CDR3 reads CASSFRRGQGQYSGNTIYF. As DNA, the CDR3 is TGTGCCAGCAGCTTTAGACGAGGACAGGGACAATACTCTGGAAACACCATATATTTT.

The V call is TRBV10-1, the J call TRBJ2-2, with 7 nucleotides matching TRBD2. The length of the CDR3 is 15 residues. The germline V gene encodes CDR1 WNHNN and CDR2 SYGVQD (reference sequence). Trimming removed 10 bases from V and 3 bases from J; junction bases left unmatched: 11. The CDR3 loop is CAIATGLRDTGELFF. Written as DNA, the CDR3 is TGCGCCATCGCCACGGGACTACGGGACACCGGGGAGCTGTTTTTT.

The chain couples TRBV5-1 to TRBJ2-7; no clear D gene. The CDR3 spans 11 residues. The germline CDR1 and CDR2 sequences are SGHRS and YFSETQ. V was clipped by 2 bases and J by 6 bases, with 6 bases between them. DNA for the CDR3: TGCGCCAGCAGCTTAAGTAGCGAGCAGTACTTC. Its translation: CASSLSSEQYF. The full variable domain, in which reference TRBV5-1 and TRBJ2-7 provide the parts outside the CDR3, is KAGVTQTPRYLIKTRGQQVTLSCSPISGHRSVSWYQQTPGQGLQFLFEYFSETQRNKGNFPGRFSGRQFSNSRSEMNVSTLELGDSALYLCASSLSSEQYFGPGTRLTVT.

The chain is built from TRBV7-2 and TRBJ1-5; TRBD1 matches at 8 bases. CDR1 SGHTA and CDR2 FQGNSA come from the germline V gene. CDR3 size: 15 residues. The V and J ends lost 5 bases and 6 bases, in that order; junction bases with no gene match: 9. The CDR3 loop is CASSQGAREGQPQHF. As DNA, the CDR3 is TGTGCCAGCAGCCAGGGGGCGCGGGAAGGTCAGCCCCAGCATTTT.

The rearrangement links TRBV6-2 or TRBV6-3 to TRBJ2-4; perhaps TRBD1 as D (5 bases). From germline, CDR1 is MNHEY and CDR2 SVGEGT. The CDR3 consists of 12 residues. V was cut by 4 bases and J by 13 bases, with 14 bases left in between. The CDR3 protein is CASSFSGHNQYF. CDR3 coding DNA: TGTGCCAGCAGTTTCTCTGGACACAACCAGTACTTC.

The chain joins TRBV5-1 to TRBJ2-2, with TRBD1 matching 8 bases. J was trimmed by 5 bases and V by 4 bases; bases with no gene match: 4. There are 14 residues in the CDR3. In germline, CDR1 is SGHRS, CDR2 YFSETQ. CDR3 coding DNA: TGCGCCAGCAGCCAGAGACAGGGGACCGGGGAGCTGTTTTTT. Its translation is CASSQRQGTGELFF.

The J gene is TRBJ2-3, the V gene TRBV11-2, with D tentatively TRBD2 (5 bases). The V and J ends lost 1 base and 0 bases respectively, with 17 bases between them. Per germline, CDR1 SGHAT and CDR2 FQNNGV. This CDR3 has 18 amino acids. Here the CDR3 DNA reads TGTGCCAGCAGCTTAGGTCTGCTAGCAGCCCCTAGCACAGATACGCAGTATTTT. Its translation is CASSLGLLAAPSTDTQYF. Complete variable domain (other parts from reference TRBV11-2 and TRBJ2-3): EAGVAQSPRYKIIEKRQSVAFWCNPISGHATLYWYQQILGQGPKLLIQFQNNGVVDDSQLPKDRFSAERLKGVDSTLKIQPAKLEDSAVYLCASSLGLLAAPSTDTQYFGPGTRLTVL.